The source of this T cell receptor (beta chain) is a study of blood T cells in healthy people across ages. With a J-beta primer mix and a sample-barcoded 5' primer, a second PCR ran about 7 to 12 cycles. One entry per CDR3 protein results from TCRdb running MiXCR on the 5' RACE reads. Of about 1.5 million distinct CDR3 sequences listed, approximately 43% were seen once; the top ten hold around 4%. Trimming stripped 3 bases from V and 12 bases from J, with 14 bases between. This CDR3 comprises 12 residues. The germline V gene has CDR1 MGHRA and CDR2 YSYEKL. As to this clonotype: This could be a read error, since a much larger clone is one nucleotide away.

This receptor was identified in a young woman in good health. The material sequenced was blood. The chain links TRBV4-1 to TRBJ2-5, with D possibly being TRBD1 or TRBD2 (5 bases each). As DNA, the CDR3 is TGCGCCAGCAGCCAGGACTCCGGGGCCAAGTACTTC. This translates into CASSQDSGAKYF.